This T cell receptor (beta chain) was found in a study of follicular helper T cells after annual influenza vaccination (dated by TCRdb to the late 2010s). About the investigation overall: Blood was collected on days 0, 7 and 28 after each seasonal influenza vaccination. One week after vaccination, a second recruited cohort of roughly eleven subjects (Table S1) displayed a similar ICOS+CD38+ cTfh response. The 2015 samples were processed right after collection, while the 2013-2014 samples were cryopreserved. Some subjects were followed across successive annual vaccinations spanning the 2013-2014, 2014-2015 and 2015-2016 seasons to study recall of cTfh clones. Multi-year samples were available from six subjects, with four subjects covering two vaccination seasons and two subjects covering three seasons. Summary of the overall study and its limitations: ICOS+CD38+ cTfh clonality correlated with the frequency of that population, and its change correlated with the change in circulating plasmablast frequency. Successive annual vaccinations recalled a recurrent oligoclonal ICOS+CD38+ cTfh response that contained tetramer and AIM influenza-specific clonotypes. Day 7 ICOS+CD38+ clones were most often found later in ICOS-CD38- cTfh, suggesting that subset may serve as a memory reservoir. Because only 10-20% of the analyzed cells gave productive TCRB sequences, there was no way to sample rare clonotypes.

In the paper's terms, the time point label means: 2015-2016 season, 7 days after influenza vaccination. Adults were given seasonal inactivated influenza vaccine (Fluvarix), and sorted blood CD4 subsets were followed by TCRB sequencing before and after vaccination. To be eligible, subjects had to live in the community and must not have received influenza vaccine in the previous 6 months. Exclusions included influenza vaccine contraindications, substance abuse, HIV/AIDS, active malignancy, immunomodulatory medication and active illness such as respiratory infection. At each time point, about 35 to 110 mL of blood was collected. Circulating Tfh were defined as non-naive CD4+CXCR5+PD-1+ cells, and these cells were sorted into ICOS+CD38+ and ICOS-CD38- fractions. PBMC were isolated using Ficoll-Paque PLUS or SepMate separation. Before DNA extraction, cell subsets were sorted from PBMC on a BD FACS Aria.

From the cysteine through the phenylalanine, the CDR3 covers 13 amino acids. Left in the record is the CDR3 DNA by itself, 39 bases read in frame from the first base. For CDR1 and CDR2, the germline V gene lists SGHVS and FQNEAQ. The junction shows trimming of 5 bases on V and 4 bases on J, plus 11 bases between the germline ends. Of note for this clone: The antigen it binds to is not known. No base-level quality is on record; no much larger clone is a single base apart.

Libraries were prepared through the immunoSEQ multiplex PCR assay. Adaptive Biotechnologies handled the TCRB amplification, library preparation, sequencing and preliminary bioinformatics at Survey level resolution. For TCRB sequencing, genomic DNA from sorted cTfh populations was amplified by multiplex PCR. In the source study's methods: In R, clonality was calculated as 1 minus the normalized Shannon entropy, and the Gini index was computed using the R package ineq. Overlap score was defined as the summed counts of shared sequences divided by the total counts of all sequences in both compared samples. Shared-clonotype significance used Fisher's exact test assuming a theoretical repertoire of 10^7 TCRB sequences. This immuneACCESS table, as held by TCRdb, lists in-frame sequences with V and J called but not all clones. Of the missing ones, under half trace to an unresolved V gene in checked studies; the others have no known cause. V and J calls and clone size are given by that table; D and trimming were obtained from the DNA. This sample gives some 9,600 clones in total; roughly 80% of them show up just once. Of the sample, under 0.5% is held by the ten largest clones.

The sequence is built from TRBV7-8 and TRBJ1-1, and possibly TRBD1, on 5 matching bases. The TCR originated in an adult who received the influenza vaccine. The material sequenced was CXCR5+ CD38- circulating T follicular helper cells from blood, taken 7 days after influenza vaccination. Read against the paper, the sample's cell subset or site label means: circulating Tfh, non-naive CD4+CXCR5+PD-1+ (ICOS+CD38+ or ICOS-CD38-). The CDR3 has the sequence CASSPWGSTEAFF. The DNA sequence follows: TGTGCCAGCAGCCCGTGGGGGAGCACTGAAGCTTTCTTT.